The next 28 T cell receptor beta chains were all read from a single sample in a study of beta chain features in type 1 diabetes. Notes on the study in general: Moderate yet significant TCRB CDR3 shortening was seen in Type 1 diabetes patients in all four CD4+ subsets.

cDNA synthesis used the whole RNA isolate, giving expressed TCRB sequences. Clones were sequenced by immunoSEQ multiplex PCR, and TCRdb holds only the in-frame ones, with some missing. This sample has some 640,000 clones, with roughly an eighth found just once. These receptors have no identified antigens. The specimen sequenced was naive CD4+ T cells from blood. The receptors come from a man aged 18-30 years with type 1 diabetes.

This clone was recorded a few times. The gene calls are TRBV6-6 and TRBJ2-1, with TRBD1 matching over 11 bases. Unmatched junction bases numbered 10, after V lost 5 bases and J lost 7 bases. From germline, CDR1 is MNHNY and CDR2 SVGAGI (reference sequence). The CDR3 extends over 16 amino acids. The CDR3 here is CASSTTGTGGMNEQFF. DNA of the CDR3: TGTGCCAGCAGTACCACCGGGACAGGGGGTATGAATGAGCAGTTCTTC.

V usage is TRBV19 and J usage is TRBJ2-5; D is unresolved. Germline lookup yields CDR1 LNHDA and CDR2 SQIVND (reference sequence). The V end was cut by 5 bases, the J end by 3 bases, with 16 bases between. This CDR3 is 15 amino acids long. CDR3 loop: CASSLVPTPKETQYF. The CDR3 DNA follows: TGTGCCAGTAGTTTAGTCCCGACTCCAAAAGAGACCCAGTACTTC.

The rearrangement joins TRBV5-1 to TRBJ2-5; perhaps TRBD2 as D (5 bases). Per the germline V gene, CDR1 is SGHRS and CDR2 is YFSETQ. V was cut by 1 base and J by 3 bases, with 7 bases left in between. CDR3 length equals 13 residues. In DNA form, the CDR3 reads TGCGCCAGCAGCTTGTGGGGAGAAGAGACCCAGTACTTC. As protein: CASSLWGEETQYF. The complete variable domain, with remaining parts taken from reference TRBV5-1 and TRBJ2-5, reads KAGVTQTPRYLIKTRGQQVTLSCSPISGHRSVSWYQQTPGQGLQFLFEYFSETQRNKGNFPGRFSGRQFSNSRSEMNVSTLELGDSALYLCASSLWGEETQYFGPGTRLLVL.

The chain recombines TRBV6-6 with TRBJ2-5; 9 bases match TRBD1. The V gene's germline CDR1 is MNHNY and CDR2 SVGAGI (reference sequence). The CDR3 totals 15 residues. With 1 base clipped from V and 7 bases from J, the junction kept 7 bases outside the gene matches. In DNA, the CDR3 is TGTGCCAGCAGTTACTTGGGACAGGGCCAGGTGACCCAGTACTTC. It encodes CASSYLGQGQVTQYF.

V and J are TRBV5-4 and TRBJ2-4; TRBD2 matches 8 bases. Trimming at V came to 4 bases and at J to 6 bases, leaving 9 bases not matched to a gene. There are 15 residues in the CDR3. Germline loops: CDR1 SGHNT, CDR2 YYREEE (reference sequence). The chain's CDR3 is CASSPGEAGGNIQYF. CDR3 coding DNA: TGTGCCAGCAGCCCTGGGGAGGCGGGAGGAAACATTCAGTACTTC.

This clone was counted a few times. The genes are TRBV28 and TRBJ2-7; D perhaps matches TRBD1 (5 bases). Trimming left V 6 bases short and J 6 bases short, with 12 bases between. The CDR3 is 12 amino acids. Germline assignment: CDR1 MDHEN and CDR2 SYDVKM. Here the CDR3 DNA reads TGTGCCAGCAGCCCAGGGCTCGGCGAGCAGTACTTC. Residues: CASSPGLGEQYF.

This clone was found a few times. The chain couples TRBV29-1 to TRBJ2-3, with unresolved D. Looked up from germline, CDR1 is SQVTM and CDR2 is ANQGSEA. The CDR3 is 15 amino acids. The V end was cut by 2 bases, the J end by 2 bases, with 14 bases between. The CDR3 DNA reads TGCAGCGTTGAATTGCCAGCCTCGAACACAGATACGCAGTATTTT. Its translation is CSVELPASNTDTQYF.

This clone appeared a few times. The gene calls are TRBV5-1 and TRBJ2-5; D gene ambiguous. Germline CDR1 reads SGHRS; CDR2 reads YFSETQ. This CDR3 has 15 amino acids. V was shortened by 5 bases and J by 5 bases, with 19 bases between the two germline ends. As DNA, the CDR3 is TGCGCCAGCAGACTTGATCCTTACGGGTGGGAGACCCAGTACTTC. Its protein is CASRLDPYGWETQYF.

V gene TRBV7-9 combines with J gene TRBJ1-6, with D possibly matching TRBD1 (6 bases). The CDR3 consists of 16 residues. V lost 1 base and J 9 bases, leaving 16 bases between the germline ends. CDR1 and CDR2 from the germline V gene are SEHNR and FQNEAQ (reference sequence). The CDR3: CASSLDSGGGGSPLHF. CDR3 nucleotide sequence: TGTGCCAGCAGCTTAGACTCCGGAGGGGGGGGTTCACCCCTCCACTTT.

The chain links TRBV21-1 to TRBJ2-5; the D call of TRBD1 is as the table states it, not checked on the DNA. TRBV21-1 corresponds to a pseudogene. There are 15 residues in the CDR3. CDR3 DNA sequence: TGTGCCAGCAGCAAACCTTCCGACAGGGAAGAGACCCAGTACTTC. Translated, it gives CASSKPSDREETQYF.

This sequence joins TRBV30 and TRBJ1-2; tentative D call: TRBD1 (5 bases). Trimming pared 4 bases from V and 1 base from J, leaving 10 bases between. This CDR3 is built from 13 residues. Germline V gene data show CDR1 as GTSNPN and CDR2 as SVGIG (reference sequence). For the CDR3, the DNA is TGTGCCTGGACTATAGGGGTTAACTATGGCTACACCTTC. This codes for CAWTIGVNYGYTF.

This clone has just a few counts. The rearrangement uses TRBV5-1 and TRBJ2-1; a possible D gene is TRBD1 (6 bases). Germline CDR1 is SGHRS and CDR2 is YFSETQ. The length of the CDR3 is 15 residues. V dropped 4 bases and J dropped 2 bases, with 13 bases sitting between them. CDR3 residues: CASSRIQGPYNEQFF. DNA of the CDR3: TGCGCCAGCAGCCGGATACAGGGTCCCTACAATGAGCAGTTCTTC.

This chain connects TRBV7-9 to TRBJ2-3; TRBD2 aligns across 10 bases. This CDR3 region has 16 residues. Germline values: CDR1 SEHNR, CDR2 FQNEAQ (reference sequence). V gave up 5 bases and J gave up 5 bases; unmatched junction bases: 10. The CDR3 spells CASSPRGSGRRDTQYF. CDR3 in DNA: TGTGCCAGCAGCCCTCGGGGTAGCGGGAGGAGAGATACGCAGTATTTT.

The gene calls are TRBV2 and TRBJ1-2, with 8 bases fitting TRBD1. V shed 7 bases and J 0 bases; nucleotides not matched to a gene: 7. The CDR3 extends over 15 amino acids. CDR1 SNHLY and CDR2 FYNNEI come from the germline V gene. CDR3 bases: TGTGCCAGCATGGACAGGGTGCGGACTAACTATGGCTACACCTTC. This gives the protein CASMDRVRTNYGYTF.

This clone has more than one count but fewer than ten. The V call is TRBV7-9, the J call TRBJ1-6, with 8 positions matching TRBD1. CDR3 length: 16 amino acids. J lost 13 bases, V lost 0 bases, and 11 bases had no gene match. CDR1 is SEHNR and CDR2 is FQNEAQ in the germline V gene (reference sequence). The CDR3 DNA follows: TGTGCCAGCAGCTTAGCATTGGGGACAGGAGTTTCGCCCCTCCACTTT. Protein product: CASSLALGTGVSPLHF.

This clone came up a few times. The CDR3 DNA sequence: TGTGCCTGGAGTGTAGGGACAGGGATGAATTTGGGCGAGCAGTACTTC. Its translation: CAWSVGTGMNLGEQYF. V gene TRBV30 combines with J gene TRBJ2-7; 9 nucleotides line up with TRBD1. After removal of 0 bases from V and 6 bases from J, the junction contained 12 bases not matched to a gene. Germline loops: CDR1 GTSNPN, CDR2 SVGIG (reference sequence). This CDR3 is 16 amino acids long.

This clone showed up just a few times. The chain has TRBV19 and TRBJ1-1; 8 nucleotides line up with TRBD1. Germline CDR1 and CDR2: LNHDA and SQIVND (reference sequence). The V gene end was trimmed by 2 bases and the J gene end by 4 bases; junction bases not matched to a gene: 3. The CDR3 is made up of 14 amino acids. The CDR3 protein is CASSIQGASTEAFF. The CDR3 DNA reads TGTGCCAGTAGTATACAGGGGGCGAGCACTGAAGCTTTCTTT.

The CDR3 DNA sequence: TGTGCCTGGAACCGGCCAGGGTACCAAAACTACGAGCAGTACTTC. It encodes CAWNRPGYQNYEQYF. The chain couples TRBV30 to TRBJ2-7; perhaps TRBD1 as D (5 bases). V shed 4 bases and J shed 3 bases, with 19 bases lying between them. The CDR3 is 15 amino acids. Looked up from germline, CDR1 is GTSNPN and CDR2 is SVGIG (reference sequence).

The rearrangement joins TRBV29-1 to TRBJ2-1; D call uncertain. Trimming took 1 base from V and 9 from J, leaving 13 bases between them. The germline V gene has CDR1 SQVTM and CDR2 ANQGSEA. This CDR3 region has 13 residues. In DNA form, the CDR3 reads TGCAGCGTTGAAGGGACGGAACGTCTTGAGCAGTTCTTC. This translates into CSVEGTERLEQFF.

This clone was observed a few times. The rearrangement joins TRBV30 to TRBJ2-7, with TRBD1 as a possible D gene (5 bases). The V gene lost 2 bases and the J gene lost 3 bases, with 14 bases spanning the gap. The V gene's germline CDR1 is GTSNPN and CDR2 SVGIG (reference sequence). This CDR3 spans 14 amino acids. The CDR3 region has the DNA TGTGCCTGGAGTAAGGGGTTTGCTCTCTACGAGCAGTACTTC. It yields the protein CAWSKGFALYEQYF. The whole variable domain, remainder taken from reference TRBV30 and TRBJ2-7, is SQTIHQWPATLVQPVGSPLSLECTVEGTSNPNLYWYRQAAGRGLQLLFYSVGIGQISSEVPQNLSASRPQDRQFILSSKKLLLSDSGFYLCAWSKGFALYEQYFGPGTRLTVT.

This sequence joins TRBV28 and TRBJ1-6, with 9 bases identical to TRBD1. Germline V CDR1 and CDR2: MDHEN, SYDVKM. This CDR3 is built from 17 residues. V gave up 1 base and J gave up 5 bases; unmatched junction bases: 6. The CDR3 sequence: CASSLSRTGADNSPLHF. In DNA, the CDR3 is TGTGCCAGCAGTTTATCCCGGACAGGGGCAGATAATTCACCCCTCCACTTT.

The J gene is TRBJ1-5, the V gene TRBV6-5; D may be TRBD1 (6 bases). V was cut by 6 bases and J by 3 bases, with 9 bases left in between. Germline values: CDR1 MNHEY, CDR2 SVGAGI. The CDR3 is 13 residues long. The CDR3 spells CASSPGDNQPQHF. CDR3 nucleotides: TGTGCCAGCAGCCCAGGGGACAATCAGCCCCAGCATTTT.

The chain joins TRBV5-1 to TRBJ2-5; D is possibly TRBD2 (5 bases). Germline values: CDR1 SGHRS, CDR2 YFSETQ. The CDR3 is 14 residues long. The V end was cut by 5 bases, the J end by 6 bases, with 17 bases between. The CDR3 nucleotides read TGCGCCAGCAGTTTCGGATTACTAGTACAGACCCAGTACTTC. Translation gives CASSFGLLVQTQYF. The variable domain in full, completed from reference TRBV5-1 and TRBJ2-5, reads KAGVTQTPRYLIKTRGQQVTLSCSPISGHRSVSWYQQTPGQGLQFLFEYFSETQRNKGNFPGRFSGRQFSNSRSEMNVSTLELGDSALYLCASSFGLLVQTQYFGPGTRLLVL.

The CDR3 DNA sequence: TGTGCCAGCAGCAATGAACAGGGATTGAACCTCTACGAGCAGTACTTC. It translates to CASSNEQGLNLYEQYF. The V gene is TRBV7-2, the J gene TRBJ2-7, with D possibly matching TRBD1 (6 bases). The CDR3 extends over 16 amino acids. V lost 5 bases and J lost 3, with 20 bases in between. Germline V gene data show CDR1 as SGHTA and CDR2 as FQGNSA.

This clone was picked up a small number of times. The chain joins TRBV30 to TRBJ1-5; 8 bases align to TRBD1. Per the germline V gene, CDR1 is GTSNPN and CDR2 is SVGIG (reference sequence). This CDR3 is 15 amino acids long. J was trimmed by 7 bases and V by 2 bases; bases with no gene match: 10. This CDR3 is CAWSPDRAVRQPQHF. Here the CDR3 DNA reads TGTGCCTGGAGTCCGGACAGGGCGGTACGGCAGCCCCAGCATTTT. Full variable domain (remainder filled in from reference TRBV30 and TRBJ1-5): SQTIHQWPATLVQPVGSPLSLECTVEGTSNPNLYWYRQAAGRGLQLLFYSVGIGQISSEVPQNLSASRPQDRQFILSSKKLLLSDSGFYLCAWSPDRAVRQPQHFGDGTRLSIL.

The chain is built from TRBV27 and TRBJ2-1; 12 bases fit TRBD2. The CDR3 sequence is 17 residues long. Germline V gene lookup returns CDR1 MNHEY and CDR2 SMNVEV (reference sequence). The junction had 5 bases not matched to a gene; V was cut back by 5 bases and J by 0 bases. The CDR3 DNA follows: TGTGCCAGCAGTAGCACTAGCGGGGGGAGCTCCTACAATGAGCAGTTCTTC. Encoded protein: CASSSTSGGSSYNEQFF.

This clone was detected a few times. This chain joins TRBV7-2 and TRBJ2-7; D possibly corresponds to TRBD1 (5 bases). The CDR3 has 14 residues. V was shortened by 5 bases and J by 0 bases, with 11 bases between the two germline ends. Looked up from germline, CDR1 is SGHTA and CDR2 is FQGNSA. The CDR3 region has the DNA TGTGCCAGCAGCCAAACAGGTAGCTCCTACGAGCAGTACTTC. Its protein is CASSQTGSSYEQYF.

The CDR3 DNA reads TGTGCCTGGAGTCCTGGGGGAGCATGGGAATACGAGCAGTACTTC. Translating it yields CAWSPGGAWEYEQYF. This rearrangement joins TRBV30 to TRBJ2-7; either TRBD1 or TRBD2 may supply D (5 bases each). Germline CDR1 GTSNPN, CDR2 SVGIG (reference sequence). Trimming took off 2 bases at V and 4 bases at J, with 18 bases between the two ends. The CDR3 covers 15 residues.